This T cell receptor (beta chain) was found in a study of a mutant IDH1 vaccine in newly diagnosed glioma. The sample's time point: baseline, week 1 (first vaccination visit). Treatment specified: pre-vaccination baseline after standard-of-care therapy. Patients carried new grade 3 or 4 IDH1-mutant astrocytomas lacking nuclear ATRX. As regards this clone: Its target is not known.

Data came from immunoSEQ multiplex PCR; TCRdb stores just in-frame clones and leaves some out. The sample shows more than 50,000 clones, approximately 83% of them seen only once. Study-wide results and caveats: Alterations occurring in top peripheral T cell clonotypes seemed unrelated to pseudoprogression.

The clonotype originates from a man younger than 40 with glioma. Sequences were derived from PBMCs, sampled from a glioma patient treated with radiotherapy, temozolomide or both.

CDR3 protein: CASSHKQERELFF. In nucleotides, the CDR3 is TGTGCCAGCAGCCACAAGCAGGAACGGGAGCTGTTTTTT. V gene TRBV4-2 combines with J gene TRBJ2-2; D is unresolved. Germline V gene data show CDR1 as LGHNA and CDR2 as YNFKEQ. CDR3 length: 13 residues. V was clipped by 3 bases and J by 9 bases, with 11 bases between them.